This T cell receptor beta chain was found in a study of CD8 T cells in ankylosing spondylitis. This clonotype showed up many times. Its antigen is unidentified. V lost 3 bases and J 5 bases, leaving 18 bases between the germline ends. Per germline, CDR1 SGHDT and CDR2 YYEEEE. CDR3 size: 15 residues. MiXCR, applied by TCRdb to the 5' RACE reads, yields one record per CDR3 protein. The repertoire includes fewer than 650,000 distinct CDR3 sequences, about an eighth of them detected once, and under 7.5% sits in the top ten. Study-level points and caveats: In reactive arthritis synovial fluid and blood, some motif variants had been reported before. Peripheral blood held disease-linked clones only at relatively low frequency, and these were CD8+. Blood of patients with ankylosing spondylitis appeared to be characterized by a TCR beta motif of eight or nine highly homologous variants. Matched ankylosing spondylitis synovial fluid reportedly contained a significantly enriched population of disease-linked clones.

The sample comprised blood, either unsorted or a sorted T cell fraction (not recorded which). The V and J genes are TRBV5-6 and TRBJ2-7; a possible D gene is TRBD2 (6 bases). This clonotype was obtained from a male donor with ankylosing spondylitis. The CDR3 protein is CASSWGGGTQDEQYF. The CDR3, as DNA: TGTGCCAGCAGCTGGGGTGGAGGGACGCAGGACGAGCAGTACTTC. Looking up the rest from reference TRBV5-6 and TRBJ2-7 gives the full variable domain: DAGVTQSPTHLIKTRGQQVTLRCSPKSGHDTVSWYQQALGQGPQFIFQYYEEEERQRGNFPDRFSGHQFPNYSSELNVNALLLGDSALYLCASSWGGGTQDEQYFGPGTRLTVT.